These 5 T cell receptor beta chains originate from one sample sequenced in a study of OX40 agonist ivuxolimab in advanced cancers. TCRdb's copy holds only in-frame clones and misses some; the assay was immunoSEQ multiplex PCR. Seen here are under 85,000 clones, about 91% observed once, and the top ten hold about 0.6%. Sequencing used CD4+ or CD8+ T cells sorted from blood, obtained in a trial of the OX40 agonist ivuxolimab. These receptors all come from an adult with an advanced solid tumor such as melanoma, head and neck, liver or kidney cancer.

The V call is TRBV27, the J call TRBJ1-5, with D perhaps matching TRBD1 (6 bases). Germline values: CDR1 MNHEY, CDR2 SMNVEV (reference sequence). The CDR3 covers 14 residues. Deletions cut 4 bases from V and 0 bases from J, with 7 bases between. The CDR3 spells CASSYRVSNQPQHF. CDR3 nucleotides: TGTGCCAGCAGTTACAGGGTTAGCAATCAGCCCCAGCATTTT.

The chain joins TRBV6-1 to TRBJ1-1; possible D gene TRBD1, 6 bases. The CDR3 runs to 14 residues. Trimming left V 4 bases short and J 5 bases short, with 14 bases between. The germline V gene has CDR1 MNHNS and CDR2 SASEGT. The CDR3 region has the DNA TGTGCCAGCAGTGCGTTGCAGCAGGGGACTGAAGCTTTCTTT. This codes for CASSALQQGTEAFF.

The V gene is TRBV15, the J gene TRBJ1-2; D gene unclear. V lost 1 base and J 2 bases, leaving 5 bases between the germline ends. Germline loops: CDR1 LNHNV, CDR2 YYDKDF (reference sequence). This CDR3 has 13 amino acids. The CDR3 coding sequence is TGTGCCACCAGCAGAGGGGAGAACTATGGCTACACCTTC. It specifies CATSRGENYGYTF.

In nucleotides, the CDR3 is TGTGCCAGCTCACCGGGACCCCCAGCCGACAATGAGCAGTTCTTC. Its translation: CASSPGPPADNEQFF. The V and J genes are TRBV18 and TRBJ2-1, with D possibly being TRBD1 or TRBD2 (5 bases each). The germline CDR1 and CDR2 sequences are KGHSH and LQKENI. This CDR3 region has 15 residues. V gave up 3 bases and J gave up 5 bases, with 14 bases separating them.

V gene TRBV29-1 combines with J gene TRBJ1-1, with D tentatively TRBD1 (5 bases). Germline V CDR1 and CDR2: SQVTM, ANQGSEA. Trimming removed 7 bases from V and 1 base from J, with 13 bases in between. The CDR3 is made up of 13 amino acids. The CDR3 DNA sequence: TGCAGCGCCGCAGGGACGGCGAACACTGAAGCTTTCTTT. Protein: CSAAGTANTEAFF.